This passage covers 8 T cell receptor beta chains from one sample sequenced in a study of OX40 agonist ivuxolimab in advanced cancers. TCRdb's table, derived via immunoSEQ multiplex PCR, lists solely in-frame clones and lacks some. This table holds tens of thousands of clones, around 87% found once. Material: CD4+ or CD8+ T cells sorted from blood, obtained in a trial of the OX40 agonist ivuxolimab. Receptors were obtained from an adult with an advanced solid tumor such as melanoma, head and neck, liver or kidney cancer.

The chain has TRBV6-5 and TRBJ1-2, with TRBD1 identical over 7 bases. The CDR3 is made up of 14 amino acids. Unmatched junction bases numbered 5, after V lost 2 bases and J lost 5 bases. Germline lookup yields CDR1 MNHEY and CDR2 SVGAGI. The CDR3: CASSYDRAPYGYTF. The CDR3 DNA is TGTGCCAGCAGTTACGACAGGGCTCCTTATGGCTACACCTTC.

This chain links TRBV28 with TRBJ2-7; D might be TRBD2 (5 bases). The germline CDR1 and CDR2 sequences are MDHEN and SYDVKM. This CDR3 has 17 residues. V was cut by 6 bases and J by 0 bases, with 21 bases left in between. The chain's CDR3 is CASSPGIGRPSSYEQYV. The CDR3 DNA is TGTGCCAGCAGCCCGGGGATTGGCAGGCCAAGCTCCTACGAGCAGTACGTC.

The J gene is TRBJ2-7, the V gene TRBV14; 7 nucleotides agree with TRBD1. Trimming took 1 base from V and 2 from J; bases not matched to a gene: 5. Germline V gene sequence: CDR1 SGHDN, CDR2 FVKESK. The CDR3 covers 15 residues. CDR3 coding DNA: TGTGCCAGCAGCCAAGCGACAGGGCCGGCCTACGAGCAGTACGTC. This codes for CASSQATGPAYEQYV.

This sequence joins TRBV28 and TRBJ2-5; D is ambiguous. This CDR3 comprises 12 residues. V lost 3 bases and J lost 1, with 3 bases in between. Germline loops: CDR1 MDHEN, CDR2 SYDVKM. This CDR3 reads CASSLRQETQYF. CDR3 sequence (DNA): TGTGCCAGCAGTTTGCGCCAAGAGACCCAGTACTTC. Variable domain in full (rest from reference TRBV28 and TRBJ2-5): DVKVTQSSRYLVKRTGEKVFLECVQDMDHENMFWYRQDPGLGLRLIYFSYDVKMKEKGDIPEGYSVSREKKERFSLILESASTNQTSMYLCASSLRQETQYFGPGTRLLVL.

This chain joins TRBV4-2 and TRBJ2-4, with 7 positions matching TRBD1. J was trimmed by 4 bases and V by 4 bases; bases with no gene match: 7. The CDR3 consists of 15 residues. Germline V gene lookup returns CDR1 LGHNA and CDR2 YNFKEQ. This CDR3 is CASSPPGTEKNIQYF. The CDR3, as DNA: TGTGCCAGCAGCCCACCCGGGACAGAAAAAAACATTCAGTACTTC.

CDR3 amino acids: CASSQAWANTGELFF. The CDR3 region has the DNA TGTGCCAGCAGCCAAGCCTGGGCGAACACCGGGGAGCTGTTTTTT. The chain combines TRBV14 with TRBJ2-2; unclear D gene. CDR3 size: 15 residues. V lost 1 base, J lost 0 bases, and 6 bases lay in between. Germline CDR1 is SGHDN and CDR2 is FVKESK.

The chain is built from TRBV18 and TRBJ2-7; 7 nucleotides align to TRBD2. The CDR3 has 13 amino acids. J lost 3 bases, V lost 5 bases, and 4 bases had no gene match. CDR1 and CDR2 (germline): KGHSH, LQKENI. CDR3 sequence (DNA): TGTGCCAGCTCAACCGGGACTAACTACGAGCAGTACGTC. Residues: CASSTGTNYEQYV.

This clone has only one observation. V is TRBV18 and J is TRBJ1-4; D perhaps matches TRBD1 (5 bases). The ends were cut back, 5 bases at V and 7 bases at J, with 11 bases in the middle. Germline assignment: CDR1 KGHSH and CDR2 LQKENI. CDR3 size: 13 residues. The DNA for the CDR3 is TGTGCCAGCTCAGCCTTTAGGGGTGAAAAACTGTTTTTT. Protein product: CASSAFRGEKLFF.